This TCR beta chain was sequenced during a study of cytomegalovirus exposure and HLA in healthy donors. About the research overall: Some 85 million unique TCRs, all from HLA-typed donors, were included in an early release of the data. Findings and caveats of the study: Beyond CMV serostatus, there was no information to go on about immune exposure.

Of note for this clone: The target antigen is unknown.

In the PCR, 60 Vbeta and 13 Jbeta primers were used. Produced via immunoSEQ multiplex PCR; TCRdb's table is partial and in-frame only. The top ten clones hold around 1.5% of a sample with more than 150,000 clones, 60% to 85% of them seen once. The V and J ends lost 1 base and 8 bases respectively, with 15 bases between them. This CDR3 is 15 amino acids long. Germline lookup yields CDR1 SGHRS and CDR2 YFSETQ. Sample: PBMCs. The origin of this receptor is a man aged 18 to 29 in good health and CMV-seronegative. The chain recombines TRBV5-1 with TRBJ1-4; D remains unclear. CDR3 in amino acids: CASSLSGVSGEKLFF. CDR3 nucleotide sequence: TGCGCCAGCAGCTTGAGCGGGGTATCGGGGGAAAAACTGTTTTTT.